The subject of this entry is one TCR beta chain. The junction shows a germline mismatch at one end, possibly a read error. Original processing notes: Reference gene primer amplification gave nucleated cell count estimates. TCRdb's copy holds only in-frame clones and misses some; the assay was immunoSEQ multiplex PCR. V and J calls and clone size are those listed in that table; D and trimming were worked out from the DNA. The profile shows around 250,000 clones, around four fifths of them singletons. The CDR3 consists of 11 residues. Looked up from germline, CDR1 is SEHNR and CDR2 is FQNEAQ (reference sequence). These data originate in a study of blood T cell repertoires in COVID-19.

This clonotype was obtained from a man aged 25 to 40 who had recovered from COVID-19. V and J are TRBV7-9 and TRBJ1-3; D remains ambiguous. The sequencing sample was made of peripheral blood. The DNA for the CDR3 is TGTGCCAGCAGCTTATACTCTGCGGTCGAGTTT. Its translation is CASSLYSAVEF.